The 23 T cell receptor beta chains below come from one sample, sequenced in a study of early T cells in non-severe SARS-CoV-2 infection. One entry per CDR3 protein, called by TCRdb with MiXCR from the 5' RACE reads. Of under 25,000 distinct CDR3 sequences listed, roughly 4.4% are singletons. The sample was whole blood. These receptors all stem from an adult who was a healthcare worker with PCR-confirmed SARS-CoV-2 infection or an uninfected control (not recorded which).

This clonotype came up many times. The chain uses TRBV12-5 and TRBJ1-2; D gene uncertain. Germline CDR1 reads LGHNT; CDR2 reads FRNRAP. The CDR3 is 13 residues long. V was clipped by 2 bases and J by 4 bases, with 8 bases between them. CDR3 in amino acids: CASGLTRGYGYTF. CDR3 DNA: TGTGCTAGTGGTTTGACACGCGGCTATGGCTACACCTTC.

This clonotype showed up many times. The chain uses TRBV7-9 and TRBJ2-7; TRBD2 might be the D (6 bases). The V end lost 5 bases, the J end lost 5 bases, and 19 bases lay between the germline ends. The CDR3 totals 15 residues. Germline CDR1 and CDR2: SEHNR and FQNEAQ (reference sequence). CDR3: CASSPGGASVHEQYF. DNA for the CDR3: TGTGCCAGCAGCCCCGGTGGGGCTAGCGTCCACGAGCAGTACTTC.

This clonotype occurred many times. The CDR3 is CSARGTTDSFSYEQYF. The CDR3 DNA is TGCAGTGCTAGAGGAACGACCGACTCATTCTCCTACGAGCAGTACTTC. The genes are TRBV20-1 and TRBJ2-7, with D uncertain. The CDR3 has 16 residues. CDR1 DFQATT and CDR2 SNEGSKA come from the germline V gene (reference sequence). Trimming left V 1 base short and J 0 bases short, with 16 bases between.

The rearrangement joins TRBV11-3 to TRBJ2-3; D possibly uses TRBD1 or TRBD2 (5 bases each). Trimming removed 1 base at V and 2 bases at J, with 7 bases between. The CDR3 totals 14 residues. From germline, CDR1 is SGHNT and CDR2 YENEEA. The CDR3 DNA reads TGTGCCAGCAGCTTAGGAGGGGCCACAGATACGCAGTATTTT. As protein: CASSLGGATDTQYF. The full variable domain, with the rest looked up from reference TRBV11-3 and TRBJ2-3, is EAGVVQSPRYKIIEKKQPVAFWCNPISGHNTLYWYLQNLGQGPELLIRYENEEAVDDSQLPKDRFSAERLKGVDSTLKIQPAELGDSAVYLCASSLGGATDTQYFGPGTRLTVL.

This clonotype occurred many times. This chain links TRBV20-1 with TRBJ2-7; perhaps TRBD1 as D (5 bases). V gave up 6 bases and J gave up 3 bases, with 15 bases separating them. The germline V gene has CDR1 DFQATT and CDR2 SNEGSKA (reference sequence). The CDR3 runs 13 residues. CDR3 loop: CSAHNITGYEQYF. The CDR3 coding sequence is TGCAGTGCCCACAATATAACAGGCTACGAGCAGTACTTC.

This clonotype was detected ten times or more. The chain employs TRBV9 and TRBJ2-1; D not certain. Trimming shortened V by 0 bases and J by 2 bases, and 12 bases separated the two germline ends. Germline loops: CDR1 SGDLS, CDR2 YYNGEE. This CDR3 spans 16 amino acids. In DNA, the CDR3 is TGTGCCAGCAGCGTAGGGCGAGTAACCACCTACAATGAGCAGTTCTTC. It specifies CASSVGRVTTYNEQFF.

This chain links TRBV3-1 with TRBJ2-5; the D gene is possibly TRBD1 (6 bases). CDR3 length: 15 amino acids. The germline V gene has CDR1 LGHDT and CDR2 YNNKEL (reference sequence). Trimming took 1 base from V and 5 from J, leaving 14 bases between them. CDR3: CASSQGPGVEETQYF. The CDR3 coding sequence is TGTGCCAGCAGCCAAGGACCAGGGGTTGAGGAGACCCAGTACTTC.

This clonotype came up many times. CDR3: CASSDNSEQFF. The CDR3 bases are TGTGCCAGCAGCGACAATTCTGAGCAGTTCTTC. The rearrangement joins TRBV9 to TRBJ2-1, with no clear D. Germline V gives CDR1 SGDLS, CDR2 YYNGEE. Trimming shortened V by 3 bases and J by 9 bases, and 7 bases separated the two germline ends. This CDR3 is 11 amino acids long.

At least ten counts were recorded for this clonotype. The chain combines TRBV4-1 with TRBJ2-3, with D possibly TRBD1 on 5 matching bases. From germline, CDR1 is MGHRA and CDR2 YSYEKL. The CDR3 consists of 16 residues. V was shortened by 0 bases and J by 2 bases, with 12 bases between the two germline ends. As DNA, the CDR3 is TGCGCCAGCAGCCAAGATCAGGACACATACACAGATACGCAGTATTTT. It yields the protein CASSQDQDTYTDTQYF.

This clonotype occurred many times. The chain is built from TRBV29-1 and TRBJ1-2, with D perhaps matching TRBD1 (6 bases). Germline V gene data show CDR1 as SQVTM and CDR2 as ANQGSEA. The ends were cut back, 7 bases at V and 2 bases at J, with 11 bases in the middle. This CDR3 has 12 amino acids. The CDR3 spells CSASGGNYGYTF. The CDR3 DNA sequence: TGCAGCGCTAGCGGGGGCAACTATGGCTACACCTTC.

This clonotype was detected many times. The chain recombines TRBV6-2 or TRBV6-3 with TRBJ1-1; a possible D gene is TRBD1 (5 bases). The CDR3 spans 11 residues. Germline V CDR1 and CDR2: MNHEY, SVGEGT. The germline V and J ends were trimmed by 6 bases and 7 bases, with 9 bases remaining between them. In DNA form, the CDR3 reads TGTGCCAGCAGGGAACAGGATGAAGCTTTCTTT. Its translation is CASREQDEAFF.

Ten or more counts support this clonotype. V and J are TRBV6-2 or TRBV6-3 and TRBJ2-7; D is unclear. This CDR3 comprises 11 residues. Trimming stripped 6 bases from V and 2 bases from J, with 5 bases between. Germline V gives CDR1 MNHEY, CDR2 SVGEGT. The CDR3 sequence: CASRRTYEQYF. The DNA for the CDR3 is TGTGCCAGCAGGAGAACCTACGAGCAGTACTTC.

This clonotype was seen ten or more times. The chain is built from TRBV5-1 and TRBJ2-7, with TRBD1 identical over 7 bases. Germline V lookup: CDR1 SGHRS, CDR2 YFSETQ. V gave up 4 bases and J gave up 0 bases; unmatched junction bases: 4. CDR3 length: 14 amino acids. CDR3 sequence: CASSRDRSSYEQYF. CDR3 coding DNA: TGCGCCAGCAGCCGGGACAGAAGCTCCTACGAGCAGTACTTC.

The table lists this clonotype with many counts. The DNA of the CDR3 is TGCAGCATCTCAGGGGGCGAGGACACAGATACGCAGTATTTT. Protein product: CSISGGEDTDTQYF. The chain couples TRBV29-1 to TRBJ2-3; 8 bases line up with TRBD1. The CDR3 spans 14 residues. CDR1 is SQVTM and CDR2 is ANQGSEA in the germline V gene. V dropped 8 bases and J dropped 2; count of bases not matched to a gene: 9.

The V call is TRBV7-9, the J call TRBJ2-3; 13 bases map to TRBD2. V was clipped by 5 bases and J by 4 bases; unmatched bases: 6. Germline V CDR1 and CDR2: SEHNR, FQNEAQ (reference sequence). The CDR3 has 16 residues. This CDR3 is CASSEGLAGMADTQYF. CDR3 DNA sequence: TGTGCCAGCAGCGAGGGACTAGCGGGGATGGCAGATACGCAGTATTTT.

This clonotype was detected ten times or more. This chain uses TRBV6-8 with TRBJ2-3, with 10 bases matching TRBD2. The CDR3 sequence is 17 residues long. CDR1 MNHGY and CDR2 SAAAGT come from the germline V gene. The V segment lost 8 bases and the J segment 6 bases; nucleotides outside the gene matches: 17. The CDR3 here is CASPEGPGTSDFDTQYF. In nucleotides, the CDR3 is TGTGCCAGCCCAGAAGGACCCGGGACTAGCGACTTCGATACGCAGTATTTT.

The gene calls are TRBV19 and TRBJ1-1; no reliable D call. CDR1 and CDR2 (germline): LNHDA, SQIVND (reference sequence). The CDR3 sequence is 12 residues long. V lost 1 base and J lost 8, with 8 bases in between. In DNA form, the CDR3 reads TGTGCCAGTAGTATAGGCGGCAGCGAAGCTTTCTTT. Translation: CASSIGGSEAFF.

This clonotype was observed at least ten times. The chain joins TRBV6-2 or TRBV6-3 to TRBJ2-7; D unresolved. The length of the CDR3 is 13 residues. V was clipped by 2 bases and J by 1 base, with 6 bases between them. In germline, CDR1 is MNHEY, CDR2 SVGEGT. CDR3 in amino acids: CASSYAESYEQYF. CDR3 sequence (DNA): TGTGCCAGCAGTTACGCTGAGTCCTACGAGCAGTACTTC.

This clonotype was counted at least ten times. J is TRBJ2-2 and V is TRBV11-1, with a weak D call TRBD2 (5 bases). Germline CDR1 SGHAT, CDR2 FQDESV (reference sequence). V was shortened by 1 base and J by 6 bases, with 12 bases between the two germline ends. The CDR3 is 15 residues long. The CDR3: CASSLGYGRAGELFF. DNA of the CDR3: TGTGCCAGCAGCTTAGGATACGGGCGGGCCGGGGAGCTGTTTTTT.

This clonotype has more than one count but fewer than ten. J is TRBJ1-6 and V is TRBV7-9; TRBD1 agrees at 9 bases. The germline CDR1 and CDR2 sequences are SEHNR and FQNEAQ (reference sequence). The CDR3 sequence is 15 residues long. Trimming took 6 bases from V and 10 from J; bases not matched to a gene: 10. CDR3 DNA sequence: TGTGCCAGCAGTCCCTCCGGGACAGGGTTGTCACCCCTCCACTTT. It yields the protein CASSPSGTGLSPLHF.

This clonotype was seen ten or more times. The V gene is TRBV7-3, the J gene TRBJ2-2; a possible D gene is TRBD2 (5 bases). V gave up 5 bases and J gave up 5 bases, with 9 bases separating them. The germline V gene has CDR1 SGHTA and CDR2 FQGTGA. The CDR3 runs to 13 residues. CDR3 in amino acids: CASSLSVTGELFF. For the CDR3, the DNA is TGTGCCAGCAGCCTTAGCGTAACCGGGGAGCTGTTTTTT. The full variable domain, rest sourced from reference TRBV7-3 and TRBJ2-2, is GAGVSQTPSNKVTEKGKYVELRCDPISGHTALYWYRQSLGQGPEFLIYFQGTGAADDSGLPNDRFFAVRPEGSVSTLKIQRTERGDSAVYLCASSLSVTGELFFGEGSRLTVL.

V is TRBV7-3 and J is TRBJ2-3; TRBD2 aligns across 11 bases. Germline V gives CDR1 SGHTA, CDR2 FQGTGA. The CDR3 is 16 residues long. The J segment lost 3 bases and the V segment lost 3 bases, leaving 5 bases of the junction unmatched. This CDR3 reads CASSFGLAGGTDTQYF. In nucleotides, the CDR3 is TGTGCCAGCAGCTTTGGCCTAGCGGGGGGTACAGATACGCAGTATTTT.

This clonotype has ten or more counts. The chain joins TRBV7-9 to TRBJ2-2, with D unresolved. Trimming stripped 5 bases from V and 5 bases from J, with 6 bases between. CDR1 SEHNR and CDR2 FQNEAQ come from the germline V gene (reference sequence). The CDR3 extends over 12 amino acids. The CDR3 reads CASSVTTGELFF. CDR3 DNA: TGTGCCAGCAGCGTGACGACCGGGGAGCTGTTTTTT.